Below are 6 T cell receptor beta chains sequenced from a single sample in a study of cytomegalovirus exposure and HLA in healthy donors. The primer mix had 60 Vbeta and 13 Jbeta primers. Some clones are missing from TCRdb's copy, which holds only in-frame ones; the method was immunoSEQ multiplex PCR. The sample yields approximately 92,000 clones, approximately 81% seen once. Sequenced sample: PBMCs. The receptor set was obtained from a woman in her 70s in good health and CMV-seropositive.

The chain combines TRBV19 with TRBJ2-3, with TRBD1 matching 7 bases. CDR3 length: 13 residues. V dropped 6 bases and J dropped 4; count of bases not matched to a gene: 4. Germline values: CDR1 LNHDA, CDR2 SQIVND (reference sequence). The CDR3 protein is CASSHRGADTQYF. In DNA form, the CDR3 reads TGTGCCAGTAGCCACAGGGGAGCAGATACGCAGTATTTT.

The V gene is TRBV19, the J gene TRBJ2-1, with 8 positions matching TRBD1. CDR3 size: 16 residues. V lost 4 bases and J lost 2; bases outside the gene matches: 7. Germline V gives CDR1 LNHDA, CDR2 SQIVND (reference sequence). The chain's CDR3 is CASSRSPGQAYNEQFF. The CDR3 bases are TGTGCCAGTAGTAGGTCACCGGGACAGGCCTACAATGAGCAGTTCTTC.

The genes are TRBV2 and TRBJ2-5; a weak D match, TRBD2 (5 bases). Trimming shortened V by 10 bases and J by 3 bases, and 12 bases separated the two germline ends. This CDR3 spans 12 amino acids. Germline CDR1 SNHLY, CDR2 FYNNEI. CDR3 sequence reads: CATQLGKETQYF. The CDR3 bases are TGTGCCACCCAACTAGGGAAAGAGACCCAGTACTTC.

This chain joins TRBV7-8 and TRBJ2-5; TRBD1 matches at 11 bases. The CDR3 has 15 amino acids. The germline V gene has CDR1 SGHVS and CDR2 FQNEAQ. With V trimmed by 5 bases and J by 4 bases, 6 bases remained unmatched. This chain's CDR3 is CASSRDRGTGETQYF. The CDR3 DNA reads TGTGCCAGCAGCCGGGACAGGGGGACCGGAGAGACCCAGTACTTC.

On this clone: This sample includes further DNA sequences coding for the same CDR3. The V and J genes are TRBV4-1 and TRBJ2-5; D uncertain. Deletions cut 0 bases from V and 4 bases from J, with 3 bases between. Germline assignment: CDR1 MGHRA and CDR2 YSYEKL. CDR3 size: 12 residues. CDR3 bases: TGCGCCAGCAGCCAAGATAGAGAGACCCAGTACTTC. Encoded protein: CASSQDRETQYF.

To note about this clone: The germline gene is not matched at one end of the junction; a read error may be the cause. This chain uses TRBV7-9 with TRBJ2-7, with D possibly being TRBD2 (6 bases). CDR1 and CDR2 (germline): SEHNR, FQNEAQ (reference sequence). The CDR3 has 13 residues. CDR3 in amino acids: CASSTSPVRDWHF. CDR3 in DNA: TGTGCCAGCAGCACCTCTCCCGTCAGGGACTGGCACTTC.